This T cell receptor (beta chain) was obtained from a study of CD8+ T cells in alopecia areata. With regard to this clone: The antigen remains unidentified.

Overall study findings and caveats: The study found higher clonality in lesional than normal scalp, especially in alopecia totalis/universalis.

The researchers isolated CD4+ and CD8+ T cells from PBMCs by sorting. CDR3 length equals 16 residues. Germline loops: CDR1 SGHTA, CDR2 FQGTGA. Losses at the gene ends were 3 bases for V and 2 bases for J; bases not matched to a gene: 5. In each case, RNA was isolated and then reverse transcribed into cDNA as the sequencing template. Profiling relied on immunoSEQ multiplex PCR, and the TCRdb table lists in-frame clones only, not all of them. In the table there are approximately 100,000 clones, roughly 53% of which are singletons. Sequencing input: CD4+ T cells sorted from blood. This clonotype was obtained from a human donor in good health. This chain links TRBV7-3 with TRBJ2-7, with 12 nucleotides matching TRBD2. CDR3 in amino acids: CASSFTLAGGPYEQYF. In DNA, the CDR3 is TGTGCCAGCAGCTTTACTCTAGCGGGGGGGCCCTACGAGCAGTACTTC. Filled out from reference TRBV7-3 and TRBJ2-7, the complete variable domain reads GAGVSQTPSNKVTEKGKYVELRCDPISGHTALYWYRQSLGQGPEFLIYFQGTGAADDSGLPNDRFFAVRPEGSVSTLKIQRTERGDSAVYLCASSFTLAGGPYEQYFGPGTRLTVT.